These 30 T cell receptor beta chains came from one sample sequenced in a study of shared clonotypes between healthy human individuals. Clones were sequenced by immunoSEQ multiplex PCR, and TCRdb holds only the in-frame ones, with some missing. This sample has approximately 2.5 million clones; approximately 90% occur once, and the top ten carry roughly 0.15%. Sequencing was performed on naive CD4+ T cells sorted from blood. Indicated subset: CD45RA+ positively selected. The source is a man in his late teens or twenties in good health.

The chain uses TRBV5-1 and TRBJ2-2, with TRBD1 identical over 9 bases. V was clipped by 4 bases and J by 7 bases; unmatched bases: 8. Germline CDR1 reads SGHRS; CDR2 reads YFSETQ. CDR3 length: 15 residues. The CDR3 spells CASSPRTGGDGELFF. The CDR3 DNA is TGCGCCAGCAGCCCTCGAACAGGGGGCGACGGGGAGCTGTTTTTT.

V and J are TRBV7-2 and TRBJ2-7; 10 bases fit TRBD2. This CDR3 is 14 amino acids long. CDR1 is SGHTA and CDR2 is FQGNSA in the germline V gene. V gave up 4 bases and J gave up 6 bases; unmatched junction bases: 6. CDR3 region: CASSWGTSVFEQYF. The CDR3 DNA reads TGTGCCAGCAGCTGGGGGACTAGCGTTTTCGAGCAGTACTTC. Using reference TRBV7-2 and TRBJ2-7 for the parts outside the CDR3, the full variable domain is GAGVSQSPSNKVTEKGKDVELRCDPISGHTALYWYRQSLGQGLEFLIYFQGNSAPDKSGLPSDRFSAERTGGSVSTLTIQRTQQEDSAVYLCASSWGTSVFEQYFGPGTRLTVT.

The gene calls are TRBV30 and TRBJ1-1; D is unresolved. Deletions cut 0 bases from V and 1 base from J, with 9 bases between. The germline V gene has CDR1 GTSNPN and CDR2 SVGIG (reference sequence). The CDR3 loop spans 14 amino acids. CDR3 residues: CAWSVMVSNTEAFF. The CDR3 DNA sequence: TGTGCCTGGAGTGTAATGGTGTCGAACACTGAAGCTTTCTTT.

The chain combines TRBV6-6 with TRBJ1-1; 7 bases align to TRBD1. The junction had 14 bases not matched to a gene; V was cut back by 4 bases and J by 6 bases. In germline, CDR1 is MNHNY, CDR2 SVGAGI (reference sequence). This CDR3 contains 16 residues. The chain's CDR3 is CASSWDSRGKGSEAFF. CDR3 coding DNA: TGTGCCAGCAGTTGGGACAGTCGGGGAAAAGGGTCTGAAGCTTTCTTT.

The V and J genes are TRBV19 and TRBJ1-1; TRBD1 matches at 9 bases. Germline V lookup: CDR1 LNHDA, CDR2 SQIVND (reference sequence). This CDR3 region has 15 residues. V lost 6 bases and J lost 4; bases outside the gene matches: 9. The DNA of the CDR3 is TGTGCCAGTAGCTTTTTACAGGGGGCGCGCACTGAAGCTTTCTTT. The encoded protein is CASSFLQGARTEAFF.

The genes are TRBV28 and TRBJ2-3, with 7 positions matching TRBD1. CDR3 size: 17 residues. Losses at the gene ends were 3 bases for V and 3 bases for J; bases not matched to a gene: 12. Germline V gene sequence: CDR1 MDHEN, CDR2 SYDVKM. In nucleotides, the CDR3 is TGTGCCAGCAGTTTGACCGGACAGGCCCCGAAGACAGATACGCAGTATTTT. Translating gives CASSLTGQAPKTDTQYF.

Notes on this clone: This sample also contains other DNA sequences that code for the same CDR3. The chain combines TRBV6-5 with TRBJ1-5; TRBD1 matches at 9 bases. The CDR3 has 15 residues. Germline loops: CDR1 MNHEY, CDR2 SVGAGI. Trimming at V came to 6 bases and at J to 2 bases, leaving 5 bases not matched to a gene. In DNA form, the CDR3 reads TGTGCCAGCAGAACGGACAGGGGAGGCAATCAGCCCCAGCATTTT. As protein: CASRTDRGGNQPQHF.

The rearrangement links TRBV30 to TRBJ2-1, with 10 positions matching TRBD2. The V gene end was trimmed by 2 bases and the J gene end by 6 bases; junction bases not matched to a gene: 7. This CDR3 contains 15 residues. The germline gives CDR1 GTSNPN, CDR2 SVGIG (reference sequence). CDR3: CAWSMGLARVNEQFF. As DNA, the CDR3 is TGTGCCTGGAGTATGGGACTAGCGAGAGTCAATGAGCAGTTCTTC. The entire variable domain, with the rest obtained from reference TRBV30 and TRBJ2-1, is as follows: SQTIHQWPATLVQPVGSPLSLECTVEGTSNPNLYWYRQAAGRGLQLLFYSVGIGQISSEVPQNLSASRPQDRQFILSSKKLLLSDSGFYLCAWSMGLARVNEQFFGPGTRLTVL.

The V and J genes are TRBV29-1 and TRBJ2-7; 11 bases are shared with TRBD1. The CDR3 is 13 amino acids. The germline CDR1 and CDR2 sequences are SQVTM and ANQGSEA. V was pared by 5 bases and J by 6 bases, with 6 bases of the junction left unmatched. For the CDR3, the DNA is TGCAGCGTTAACGGACAGGGGGCCATCGAGCAGTACTTC. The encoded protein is CSVNGQGAIEQYF.

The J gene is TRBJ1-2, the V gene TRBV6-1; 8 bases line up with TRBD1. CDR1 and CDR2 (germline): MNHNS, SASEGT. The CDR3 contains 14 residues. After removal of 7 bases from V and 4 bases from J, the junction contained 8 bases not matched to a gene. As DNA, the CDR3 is TGTGCCAGCATACCCCAGGGGGCTGGCTATGGCTACACCTTC. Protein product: CASIPQGAGYGYTF.

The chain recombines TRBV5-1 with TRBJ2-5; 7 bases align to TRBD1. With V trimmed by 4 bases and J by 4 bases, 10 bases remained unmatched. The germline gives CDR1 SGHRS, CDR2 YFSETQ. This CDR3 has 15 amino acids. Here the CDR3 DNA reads TGCGCCAGCAGCCCTCAAACAGGGGAGCGAGAGACCCAGTACTTC. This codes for CASSPQTGERETQYF.

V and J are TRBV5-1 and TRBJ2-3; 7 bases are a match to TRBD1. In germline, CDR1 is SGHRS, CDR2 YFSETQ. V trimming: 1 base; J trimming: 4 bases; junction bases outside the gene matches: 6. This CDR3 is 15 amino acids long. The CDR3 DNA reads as TGCGCCAGCAGCTTGAGACAGGGCGGATCAGATACGCAGTATTTT. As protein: CASSLRQGGSDTQYF.

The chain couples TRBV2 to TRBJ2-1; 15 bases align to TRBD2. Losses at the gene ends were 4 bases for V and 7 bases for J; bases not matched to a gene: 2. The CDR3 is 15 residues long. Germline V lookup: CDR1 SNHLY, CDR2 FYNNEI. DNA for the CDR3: TGTGCCAGCAGTGCCGGGACTAGCGGGGGGAATGAGCAGTTCTTC. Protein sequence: CASSAGTSGGNEQFF.

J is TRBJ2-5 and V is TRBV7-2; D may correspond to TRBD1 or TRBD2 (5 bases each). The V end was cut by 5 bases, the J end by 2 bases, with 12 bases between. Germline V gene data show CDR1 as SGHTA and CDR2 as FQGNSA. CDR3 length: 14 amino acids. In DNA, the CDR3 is TGTGCCAGCAGCCCGCCGGGACCTCAAGAGACCCAGTACTTC. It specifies CASSPPGPQETQYF.

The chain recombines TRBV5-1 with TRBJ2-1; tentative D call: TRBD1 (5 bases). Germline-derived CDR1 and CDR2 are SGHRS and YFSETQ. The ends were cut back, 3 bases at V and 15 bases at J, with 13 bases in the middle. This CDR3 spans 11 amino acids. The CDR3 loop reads CASSSTGRRFF. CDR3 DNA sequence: TGCGCCAGCAGCTCAACAGGAAGGCGGTTCTTC.

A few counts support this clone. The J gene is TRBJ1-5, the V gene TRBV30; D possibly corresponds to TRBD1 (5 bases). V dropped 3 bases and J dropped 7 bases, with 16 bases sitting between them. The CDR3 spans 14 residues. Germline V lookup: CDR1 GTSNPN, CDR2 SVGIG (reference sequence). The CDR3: CAWSGGLSGQPQHF. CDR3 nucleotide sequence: TGTGCCTGGAGCGGGGGACTTAGCGGCCAGCCCCAGCATTTT. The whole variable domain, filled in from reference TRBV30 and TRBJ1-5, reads SQTIHQWPATLVQPVGSPLSLECTVEGTSNPNLYWYRQAAGRGLQLLFYSVGIGQISSEVPQNLSASRPQDRQFILSSKKLLLSDSGFYLCAWSGGLSGQPQHFGDGTRLSIL.

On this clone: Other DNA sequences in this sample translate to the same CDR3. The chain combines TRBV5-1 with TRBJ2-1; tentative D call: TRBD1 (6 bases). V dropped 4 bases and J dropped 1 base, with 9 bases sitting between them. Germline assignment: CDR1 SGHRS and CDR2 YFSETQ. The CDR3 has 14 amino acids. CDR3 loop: CASSPQGSYNEQFF. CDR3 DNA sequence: TGCGCCAGCAGCCCACAGGGATCCTACAATGAGCAGTTCTTC.

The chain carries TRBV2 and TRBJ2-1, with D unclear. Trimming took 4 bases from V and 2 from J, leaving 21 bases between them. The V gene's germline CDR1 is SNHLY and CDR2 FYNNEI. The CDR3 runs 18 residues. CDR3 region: CASSGLQLVTPTYNEQFF. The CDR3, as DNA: TGTGCCAGCAGTGGTCTACAGCTCGTTACCCCTACCTACAATGAGCAGTTCTTC.

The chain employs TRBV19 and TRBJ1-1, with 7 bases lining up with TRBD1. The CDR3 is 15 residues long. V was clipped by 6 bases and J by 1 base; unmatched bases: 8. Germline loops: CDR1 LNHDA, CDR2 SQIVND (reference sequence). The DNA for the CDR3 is TGTGCCAGTAGACAGGGGTATGGGTGGAACACTGAAGCTTTCTTT. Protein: CASRQGYGWNTEAFF.

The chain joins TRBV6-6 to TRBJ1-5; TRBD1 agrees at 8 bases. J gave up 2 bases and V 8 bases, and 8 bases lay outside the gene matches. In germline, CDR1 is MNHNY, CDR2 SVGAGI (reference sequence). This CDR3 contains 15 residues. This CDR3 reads CASGRLGQGNQPQHF. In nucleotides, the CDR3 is TGTGCCAGCGGACGTCTGGGACAGGGCAATCAGCCCCAGCATTTT.

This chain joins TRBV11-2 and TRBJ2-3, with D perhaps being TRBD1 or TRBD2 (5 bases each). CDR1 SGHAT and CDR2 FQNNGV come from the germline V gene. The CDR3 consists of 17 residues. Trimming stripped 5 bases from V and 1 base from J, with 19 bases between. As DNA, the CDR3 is TGTGCCAGCAGCGAAAGACGGGCGGGCAGGGGCACAGATACGCAGTATTTT. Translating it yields CASSERRAGRGTDTQYF. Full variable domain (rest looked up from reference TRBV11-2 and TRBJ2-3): EAGVAQSPRYKIIEKRQSVAFWCNPISGHATLYWYQQILGQGPKLLIQFQNNGVVDDSQLPKDRFSAERLKGVDSTLKIQPAKLEDSAVYLCASSERRAGRGTDTQYFGPGTRLTVL.

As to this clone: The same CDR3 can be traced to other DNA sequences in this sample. The CDR3 nucleotides are TGCGCCAGCAGCTTGGCGGGGAATAGCAATCAGCCCCAGCATTTT. This encodes CASSLAGNSNQPQHF. The V call is TRBV5-1, the J call TRBJ1-5, with no clear D. Germline loops: CDR1 SGHRS, CDR2 YFSETQ. Trimming cost V 0 bases and J 0 bases, with 7 bases left between them. The CDR3 is 15 amino acids.

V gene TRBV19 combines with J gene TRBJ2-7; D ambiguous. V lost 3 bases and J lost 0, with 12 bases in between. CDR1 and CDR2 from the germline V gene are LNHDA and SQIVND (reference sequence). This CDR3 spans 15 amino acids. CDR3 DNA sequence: TGTGCCAGTAGTATGGAACGGGCCAACTCCTACGAGCAGTACTTC. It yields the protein CASSMERANSYEQYF.

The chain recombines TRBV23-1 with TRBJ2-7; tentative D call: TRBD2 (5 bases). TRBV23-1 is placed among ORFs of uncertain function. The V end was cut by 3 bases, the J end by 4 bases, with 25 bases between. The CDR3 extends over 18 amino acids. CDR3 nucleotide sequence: TGCGCCAGCAGTCATACCCCCGGCGGGTGGGGTAAGAGGTACGAGCAGTACTTC. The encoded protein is CASSHTPGGWGKRYEQYF.

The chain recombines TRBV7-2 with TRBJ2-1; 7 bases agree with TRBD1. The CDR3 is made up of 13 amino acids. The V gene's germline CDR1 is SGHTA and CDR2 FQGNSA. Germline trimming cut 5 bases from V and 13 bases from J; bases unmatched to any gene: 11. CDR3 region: CASSRNRDSLQFF. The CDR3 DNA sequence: TGTGCCAGCAGCCGGAACCGGGACAGCCTTCAGTTCTTC.

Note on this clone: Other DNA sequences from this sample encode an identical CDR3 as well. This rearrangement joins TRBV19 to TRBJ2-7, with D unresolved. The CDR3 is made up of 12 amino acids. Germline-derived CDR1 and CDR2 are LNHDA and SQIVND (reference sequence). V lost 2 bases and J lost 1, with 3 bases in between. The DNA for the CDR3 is TGTGCCAGTAGTATATCTTCCTACGAGCAGTACTTC. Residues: CASSISSYEQYF.

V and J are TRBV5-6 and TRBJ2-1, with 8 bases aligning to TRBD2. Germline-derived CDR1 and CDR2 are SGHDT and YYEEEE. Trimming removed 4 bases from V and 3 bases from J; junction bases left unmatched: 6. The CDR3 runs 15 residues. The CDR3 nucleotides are TGTGCCAGCAGCATAGCGGGGCCCGTCTACAATGAGCAGTTCTTC. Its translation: CASSIAGPVYNEQFF.

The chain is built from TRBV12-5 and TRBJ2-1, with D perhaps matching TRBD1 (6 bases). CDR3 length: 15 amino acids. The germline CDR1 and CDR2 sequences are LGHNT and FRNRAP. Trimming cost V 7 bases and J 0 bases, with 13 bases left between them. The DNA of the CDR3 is TGTGCTAGTGCCCAAGGACAGAGCTCCTACAATGAGCAGTTCTTC. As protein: CASAQGQSSYNEQFF.

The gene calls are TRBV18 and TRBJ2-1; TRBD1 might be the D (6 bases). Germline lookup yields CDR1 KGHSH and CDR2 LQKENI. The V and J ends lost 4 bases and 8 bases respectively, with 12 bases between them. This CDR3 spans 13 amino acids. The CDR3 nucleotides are TGTGCCAGCTCACAGACTGACAGGTATGAGCAGTTCTTC. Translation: CASSQTDRYEQFF. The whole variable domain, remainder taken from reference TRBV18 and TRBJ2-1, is NAGVMQNPRHLVRRRGQEARLRCSPMKGHSHVYWYRQLPEEGLKFMVYLQKENIIDESGMPKERFSAEFPKEGPSILRIQQVVRGDSAAYFCASSQTDRYEQFFGPGTRLTVL.

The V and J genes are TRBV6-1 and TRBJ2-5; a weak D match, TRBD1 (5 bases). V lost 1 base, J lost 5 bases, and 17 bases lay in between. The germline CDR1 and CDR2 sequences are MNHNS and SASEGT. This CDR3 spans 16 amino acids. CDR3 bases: TGTGCCAGCAGTGAAGGCAGGACACCCCTGGGGGAGACCCAGTACTTC. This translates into CASSEGRTPLGETQYF.